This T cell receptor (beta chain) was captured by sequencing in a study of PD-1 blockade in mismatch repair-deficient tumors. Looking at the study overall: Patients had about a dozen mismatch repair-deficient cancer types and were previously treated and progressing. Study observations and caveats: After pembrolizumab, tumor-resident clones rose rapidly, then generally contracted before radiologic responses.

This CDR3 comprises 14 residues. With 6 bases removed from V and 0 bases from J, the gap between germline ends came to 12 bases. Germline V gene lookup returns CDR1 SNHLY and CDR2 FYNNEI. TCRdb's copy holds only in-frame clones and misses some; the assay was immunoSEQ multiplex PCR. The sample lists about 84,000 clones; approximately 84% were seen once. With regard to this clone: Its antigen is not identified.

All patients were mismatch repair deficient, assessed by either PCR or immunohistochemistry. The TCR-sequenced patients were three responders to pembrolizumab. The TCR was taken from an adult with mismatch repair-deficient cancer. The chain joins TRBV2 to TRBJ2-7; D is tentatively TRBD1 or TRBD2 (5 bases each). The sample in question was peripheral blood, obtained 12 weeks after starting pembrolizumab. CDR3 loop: CASRGDGSSYEQYF. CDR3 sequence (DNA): TGTGCCAGCAGGGGGGATGGCAGCTCCTACGAGCAGTACTTC.